The source of this TCR beta chain is a study of blood T cell repertoires in COVID-19 (dated by TCRdb to 2019 to 2021). Regarding the complete study: Samples from collaborators originated in the United States, Italy and Spain and spanned both the acute and convalescent phases of COVID-19. The material from the prospective study consisted of cDNA or gDNA derived from T cells, B-cell-depleted T cells, or PBMCs. Sample metadata almost always included a de-identified subject ID, COVID-19 status, age in years and sex. The repertoires were made available in a free public database intended to serve as a resource for research on the immune response to SARS-CoV-2. Where HLA class I and class II types were available, the types were taken from metadata supplied by the sample provider, not from assay-based typing. Deeply sampled blood TCRbeta repertoires from subjects exposed to, actively infected with, or recovered from COVID-19 were included in the dataset. Samples came from the ongoing ImmuneRACE study (first 160 participants) plus 1,254 subjects from 6 global collaborators. Results and caveats for the whole study, not just this receptor: The quantity of clinical and demographic metadata differed by source and by participant and was supplied without curation.

As regards this clone: Which antigen it targets is not known. The sample holds no much larger clone one base away, and base qualities are not on file.

TCRbeta CDR3 regions were amplified from genomic DNA using the immunoSEQ Assay, a bias-controlled multiplex PCR. The original pipeline was this. The number of nucleated cells in each sample was estimated by amplification of reference gene primers within the assay. Sequence reads were collapsed and filtered to measure the absolute abundance of every unique TCRbeta CDR3 rearrangement. For each sample, productive Simpson clonality was calculated by taking the square root of Simpson's diversity index across productive rearrangements. The table comes from immuneACCESS by way of TCRdb, which keeps in-frame sequences with V and J called. Part of the clones is missing from these tables; in studies checked, under half for an unresolved V gene and the rest for unknown reasons. V, J and clone size reflect that table, while D and trimming were determined from the DNA. The sample table contains more than 85,000 clones; only one count was recorded for approximately 79% of them. The ten largest clonotypes hold 15% to 20% of the sample.

The collaborating institutions used their own protocols to collect whole blood in K2EDTA tubes. For TCRbeta analysis, collaborators shipped samples as frozen whole blood, isolated PBMCs, or DNA extracted from either of those sample types. Based on the germline V gene, the CDR1 and CDR2 sequences are MNHNS and SASEGT. V loses 6 bases, J loses 4 bases, and the germline ends lie 15 bases apart. From its cysteine to its phenylalanine, the CDR3 spans 14 amino acids. Only the CDR3 DNA stays, 42 bases, in frame from base 1. The V and J genes are TRBV6-1 and TRBJ1-1; TRBD1 might be the D gene, on 5 matching bases. The sequenced sample consisted of peripheral blood. The sequence was obtained from an elderly woman with active or convalescent COVID-19. The nucleotide sequence reads TGTGCCAGCAGCCGCAGGGAGGGTGGCACTGAAGCTTTCTTT. Translated, this gives CASSRREGGTEAFF.